The 3 T cell receptor beta chains reported below all come from one sample, sequenced in a study of blood T cell repertoires in COVID-19. Some clones are missing from TCRdb's copy, which holds only in-frame ones; the method was immunoSEQ multiplex PCR. The repertoire holds under 300,000 clones, with under 95% as singletons. The material sequenced was PBMCs or T cells enriched from blood (not recorded which). Source of these receptors: a woman aged 18-35 years who had recovered from COVID-19.

This clone was recorded once. V usage is TRBV19 and J usage is TRBJ2-2, with 12 bases aligning to TRBD2. The CDR3 length is 15 residues. J lost 6 bases, V lost 11 bases, and 10 bases had no gene match. Germline CDR1 reads LNHDA; CDR2 reads SQIVND (reference sequence). The CDR3 loop is CASLRLAGVAGELFF. DNA for the CDR3: TGTGCCTCCCTAAGACTAGCGGGGGTCGCCGGGGAGCTGTTTTTT.

J is TRBJ2-7 and V is TRBV5-1; TRBD2 matches 10 bases. Germline V CDR1 and CDR2: SGHRS, YFSETQ. There are 18 residues in the CDR3. Trimming at V came to 4 bases and at J to 2 bases, leaving 15 bases not matched to a gene. CDR3 in amino acids: CASSPFQRTSGKTYEQYF. Written as DNA, the CDR3 is TGCGCCAGCAGCCCATTTCAGAGGACTAGCGGAAAGACCTACGAGCAGTACTTC.

The rearrangement uses TRBV29-1 and TRBJ1-1; TRBD1 might be the D (5 bases). The germline CDR1 and CDR2 sequences are SQVTM and ANQGSEA. V lost 7 bases and J lost 4, with 13 bases in between. The length of the CDR3 is 12 residues. The CDR3 reads CSAHPGGTEAFF. CDR3 coding DNA: TGCAGCGCTCACCCGGGGGGCACTGAAGCTTTCTTT.